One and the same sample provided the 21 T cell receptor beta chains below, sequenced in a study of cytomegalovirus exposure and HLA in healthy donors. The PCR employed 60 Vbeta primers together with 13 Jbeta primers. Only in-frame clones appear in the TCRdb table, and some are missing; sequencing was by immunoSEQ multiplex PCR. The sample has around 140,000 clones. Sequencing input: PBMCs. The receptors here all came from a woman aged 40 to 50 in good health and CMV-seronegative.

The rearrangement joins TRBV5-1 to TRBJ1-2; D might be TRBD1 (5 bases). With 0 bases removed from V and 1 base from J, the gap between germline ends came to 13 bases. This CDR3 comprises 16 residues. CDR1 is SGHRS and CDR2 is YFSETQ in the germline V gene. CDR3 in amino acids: CASSLGGGSINYGYTF. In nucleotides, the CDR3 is TGCGCCAGCAGCTTGGGGGGGGGATCAATTAACTATGGCTACACCTTC.

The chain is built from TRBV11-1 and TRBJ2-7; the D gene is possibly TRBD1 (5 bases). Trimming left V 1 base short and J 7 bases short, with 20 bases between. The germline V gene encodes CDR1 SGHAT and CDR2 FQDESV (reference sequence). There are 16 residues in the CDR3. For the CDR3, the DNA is TGTGCCAGCAGCTTAGACGACAGCGCTTCGGTGAGGGAGCAGTACTTC. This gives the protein CASSLDDSASVREQYF.

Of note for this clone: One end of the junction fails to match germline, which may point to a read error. CDR3 DNA: TGTGCCAGTAGTATTCGGCCGGACACCTACGGGCAGTACTTC. Its protein product is CASSIRPDTYGQYF. This chain joins TRBV19 and TRBJ2-7; weak D call: TRBD1 (5 bases). Germline loops: CDR1 LNHDA, CDR2 SQIVND (reference sequence). This CDR3 has 14 amino acids.

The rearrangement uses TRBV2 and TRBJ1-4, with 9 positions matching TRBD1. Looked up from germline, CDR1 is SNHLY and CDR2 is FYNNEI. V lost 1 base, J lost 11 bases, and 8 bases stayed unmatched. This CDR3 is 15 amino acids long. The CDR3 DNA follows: TGTGCCAGCAGTGAAGAGGGACAGGGTCAGCAGAAACTGTTTTTT. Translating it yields CASSEEGQGQQKLFF.

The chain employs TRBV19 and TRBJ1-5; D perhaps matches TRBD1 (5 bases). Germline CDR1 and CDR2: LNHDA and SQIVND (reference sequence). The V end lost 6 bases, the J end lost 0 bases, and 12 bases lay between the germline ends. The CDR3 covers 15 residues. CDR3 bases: TGTGCCAGTAGCGGGACTTCGAATAGCAATCAGCCCCAGCATTTT. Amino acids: CASSGTSNSNQPQHF.

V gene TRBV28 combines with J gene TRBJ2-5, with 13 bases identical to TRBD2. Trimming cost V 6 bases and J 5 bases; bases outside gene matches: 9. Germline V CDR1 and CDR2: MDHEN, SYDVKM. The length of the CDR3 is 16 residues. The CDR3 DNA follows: TGTGCCAGCAGCCGTACTAGCGGGGGGGCCTGGGAGACCCAGTACTTC. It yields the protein CASSRTSGGAWETQYF.

In DNA form, the CDR3 reads TGTGCCAGCAGTTTATTCGGCGGAAGCTCCTACGAGCAGTACTTC. Its translation: CASSLFGGSSYEQYF. V is TRBV27 and J is TRBJ2-7; no clear D. V was cut by 1 base and J by 0 bases, with 10 bases left in between. CDR3 size: 15 residues. CDR1 is MNHEY, CDR2 SMNVEV, per germline (reference sequence).

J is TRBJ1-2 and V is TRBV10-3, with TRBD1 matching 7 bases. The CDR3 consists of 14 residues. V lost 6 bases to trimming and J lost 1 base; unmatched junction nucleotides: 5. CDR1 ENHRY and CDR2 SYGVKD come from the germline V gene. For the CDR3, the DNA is TGTGCCATCAGGGGGACAGATAATAACTATGGCTACACCTTC. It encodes CAIRGTDNNYGYTF.

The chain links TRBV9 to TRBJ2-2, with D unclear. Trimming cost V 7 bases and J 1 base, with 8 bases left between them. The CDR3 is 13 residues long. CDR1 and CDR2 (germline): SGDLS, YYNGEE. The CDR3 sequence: CASQPQNTGELFF. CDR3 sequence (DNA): TGTGCCAGCCAACCACAGAACACCGGGGAGCTGTTTTTT.

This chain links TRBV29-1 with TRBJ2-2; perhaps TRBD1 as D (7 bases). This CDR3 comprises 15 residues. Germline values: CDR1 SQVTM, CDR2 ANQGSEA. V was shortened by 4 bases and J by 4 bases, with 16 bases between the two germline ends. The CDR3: CSVGSGGGFTGELFF. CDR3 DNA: TGCAGCGTTGGATCAGGGGGAGGATTCACCGGGGAGCTGTTTTTT.

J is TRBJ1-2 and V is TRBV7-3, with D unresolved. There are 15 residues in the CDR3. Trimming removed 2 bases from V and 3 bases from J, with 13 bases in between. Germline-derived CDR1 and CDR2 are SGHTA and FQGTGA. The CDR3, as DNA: TGTGCCAGCAGCTTAGAATTGCGGGGTGACTATGGCTACACCTTC. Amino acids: CASSLELRGDYGYTF.

The CDR3 here is CSIRVETQYF. DNA of the CDR3: TGCAGCATCCGGGTAGAGACCCAGTACTTC. The chain has TRBV29-1 and TRBJ2-5; D unclear. V gave up 8 bases and J gave up 4 bases, with 8 bases separating them. Germline V gene sequence: CDR1 SQVTM, CDR2 ANQGSEA. The CDR3 runs 10 residues.

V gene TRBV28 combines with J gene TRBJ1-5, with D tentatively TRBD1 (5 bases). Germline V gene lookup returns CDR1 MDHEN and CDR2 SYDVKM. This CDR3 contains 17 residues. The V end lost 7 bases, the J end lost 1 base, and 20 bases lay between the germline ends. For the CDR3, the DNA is TGTGCCAGCAAGGGGCCGGCGCGAATATCGAGCAATCAGCCCCAGCATTTT. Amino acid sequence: CASKGPARISSNQPQHF. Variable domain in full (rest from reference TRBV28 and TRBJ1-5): DVKVTQSSRYLVKRTGEKVFLECVQDMDHENMFWYRQDPGLGLRLIYFSYDVKMKEKGDIPEGYSVSREKKERFSLILESASTNQTSMYLCASKGPARISSNQPQHFGDGTRLSIL.

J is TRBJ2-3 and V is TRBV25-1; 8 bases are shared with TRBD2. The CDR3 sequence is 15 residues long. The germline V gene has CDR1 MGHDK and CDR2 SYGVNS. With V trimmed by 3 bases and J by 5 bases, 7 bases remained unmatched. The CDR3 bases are TGTGCCAGCAGTGATTCGGCGGGGGGCAAAGATACGCAGTATTTT. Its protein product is CASSDSAGGKDTQYF.

The CDR3 protein is CASCTDGGYNSPLHF. The CDR3, as DNA: TGTGCCAGTTGTACAGACGGGGGTTATAATTCACCCCTCCACTTT. The chain has TRBV18 and TRBJ1-6; possibly TRBD1 for D (5 bases). The CDR3 consists of 15 residues. Germline-derived CDR1 and CDR2 are KGHSH and LQKENI. V lost 9 bases to trimming and J lost 4 bases, with 16 bases between them.

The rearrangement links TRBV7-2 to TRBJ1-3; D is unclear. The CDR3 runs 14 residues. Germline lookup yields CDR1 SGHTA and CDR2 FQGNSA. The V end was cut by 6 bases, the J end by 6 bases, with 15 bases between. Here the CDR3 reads CASSPRVLENTIYF. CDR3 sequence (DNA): TGTGCCAGCAGTCCACGCGTTCTTGAAAACACCATATATTTT.

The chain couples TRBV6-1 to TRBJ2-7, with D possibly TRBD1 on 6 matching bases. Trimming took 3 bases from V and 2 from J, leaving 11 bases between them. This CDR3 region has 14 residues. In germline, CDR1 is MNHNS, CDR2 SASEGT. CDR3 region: CASSEPTGTYEQYV. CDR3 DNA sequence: TGTGCCAGCAGTGAGCCGACAGGTACCTACGAGCAGTACGTC.

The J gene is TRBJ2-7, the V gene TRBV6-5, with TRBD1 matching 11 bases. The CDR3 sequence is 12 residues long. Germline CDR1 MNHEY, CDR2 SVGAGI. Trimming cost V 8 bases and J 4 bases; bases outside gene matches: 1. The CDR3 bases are TGTGCCAGCTGGGACAGGGGGTACGAGCAGTACGTC. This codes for CASWDRGYEQYV.

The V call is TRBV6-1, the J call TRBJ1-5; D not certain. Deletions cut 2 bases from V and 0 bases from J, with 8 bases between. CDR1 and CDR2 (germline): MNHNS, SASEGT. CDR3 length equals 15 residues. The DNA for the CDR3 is TGTGCCAGCAGTGAATGGGCAGCTAGCAATCAGCCCCAGCATTTT. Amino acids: CASSEWAASNQPQHF.

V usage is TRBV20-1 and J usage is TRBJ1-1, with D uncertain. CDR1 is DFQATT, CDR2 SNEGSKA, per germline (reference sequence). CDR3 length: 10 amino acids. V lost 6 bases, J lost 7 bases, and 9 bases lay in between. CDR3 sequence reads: CSAQAHEAFF. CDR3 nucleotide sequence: TGCAGTGCGCAGGCCCATGAAGCTTTCTTT.

In DNA form, the CDR3 reads TGTGCCAGCAGCTTAGACACCAATCAGCCCCAGCATTTT. Translating it yields CASSLDTNQPQHF. This chain connects TRBV7-2 to TRBJ1-5; D remains ambiguous. The ends were cut back, 1 base at V and 3 bases at J, with 4 bases in the middle. Germline V gene sequence: CDR1 SGHTA, CDR2 FQGNSA. This CDR3 spans 13 amino acids.